Below, 20 T cell receptor beta chains from the same sample are listed, as sequenced in a study of blood T cells in healthy people across ages. PCR was performed a second time for roughly 6 to 12 cycles using a sample-barcoded 5' primer and a J-beta primer mix. One entry per CDR3 protein, called by TCRdb with MiXCR from the 5' RACE reads. The sample contains over a million distinct CDR3 sequences, under 55% of which appear only once. The sequenced sample was blood. The receptors come from a woman aged 18-30 years in good health.

The rearrangement links TRBV12-3 or TRBV12-4 to TRBJ1-1; perhaps TRBD1 as D (5 bases). V lost 3 bases and J lost 0, with 8 bases in between. This CDR3 has 14 residues. CDR3 loop: CASSFWGLNTEAFF. The CDR3 bases are TGTGCCAGCAGTTTTTGGGGACTGAACACTGAAGCTTTCTTT.

This clonotype is a singleton in its sample. A much more abundant neighbour one base away suggests this may be a read error. The chain has TRBV9 and TRBJ2-7, with 7 bases fitting TRBD1. The CDR3 runs 15 residues. The germline gives CDR1 SGDLS, CDR2 YYNGEE. The V gene end was trimmed by 0 bases and the J gene end by 3 bases; junction bases not matched to a gene: 6. In DNA, the CDR3 is TGTGCCAGCAGCGTAGAGGGACAGAGTATCTACGAGCAGTACTTC. Translated: CASSVEGQSIYEQYF.

This clonotype showed up just a few times. The chain joins TRBV2 to TRBJ1-2; no clear D. Trimming stripped 3 bases from V and 5 bases from J, with 10 bases between. The CDR3 consists of 13 residues. CDR1 is SNHLY and CDR2 is FYNNEI in the germline V gene. CDR3 loop: CASSERREYGYTF. The CDR3 DNA sequence: TGTGCCAGCAGTGAGCGGAGGGAATATGGCTACACCTTC. Full variable domain (remainder filled in from reference TRBV2 and TRBJ1-2): EPEVTQTPSHQVTQMGQEVILRCVPISNHLYFYWYRQILGQKVEFLVSFYNNEISEKSEIFDDQFSVERPDGSNFTLKIRSTKLEDSAMYFCASSERREYGYTFGSGTRLTVV.

This clonotype has a handful of counts. Here the CDR3 reads CASTKTGADEAFF. The CDR3 coding sequence is TGTGCCAGCACCAAGACAGGGGCCGATGAAGCTTTCTTT. J is TRBJ1-1 and V is TRBV12-3 or TRBV12-4; 8 positions match TRBD1. The length of the CDR3 is 13 residues. The junction had 8 bases not matched to a gene; V was cut back by 7 bases and J by 7 bases.

This sequence joins TRBV5-1 and TRBJ2-7, with TRBD1 matching over 9 bases. The germline V gene has CDR1 SGHRS and CDR2 YFSETQ. The CDR3 consists of 14 residues. V trimming: 8 bases; J trimming: 2 bases; junction bases outside the gene matches: 8. The CDR3: CASGITGGPYEQYF. In DNA, the CDR3 is TGCGCCAGTGGAATAACAGGGGGCCCCTACGAGCAGTACTTC.

This clonotype was recorded a few times. The genes are TRBV29-1 and TRBJ2-4; D possibly uses TRBD1 or TRBD2 (5 bases each). The CDR3 has 13 residues. V was shortened by 6 bases and J by 8 bases, with 17 bases between the two germline ends. Germline CDR1 is SQVTM and CDR2 is ANQGSEA. CDR3 loop: CSVLGDPGHIQYF. The DNA for the CDR3 is TGCAGCGTCCTGGGAGACCCGGGACACATTCAGTACTTC.

The chain uses TRBV10-3 and TRBJ1-2; perhaps TRBD1 as D (5 bases). CDR1 and CDR2 from the germline V gene are ENHRY and SYGVKD. The CDR3 loop spans 14 amino acids. Trimming shortened V by 6 bases and J by 2 bases, and 13 bases separated the two germline ends. Written as DNA, the CDR3 is TGTGCCATCAGGGAGACAGATACCAACTATGGCTACACCTTC. It translates to CAIRETDTNYGYTF.

This rearrangement joins TRBV6-5 to TRBJ2-1; D gene ambiguous. The closer fit of TRBJ2-7 to the DNA end suggests the J call may be wrong. CDR1 is MNHEY, CDR2 SVGAGI, per germline. The CDR3 is 12 amino acids. CDR3 sequence (DNA): TGTGCCAGCCGAACCCCACCCGACGAGCAGTACTTC. It encodes CASRTPPDEQYF.

In nucleotides, the CDR3 is TGTGCCAGCAGTGAGGACAGGCCCACAGATACGCAGTATTTT. It is translated as CASSEDRPTDTQYF. V is TRBV2 and J is TRBJ2-3; the match to TRBD1 covers 7 bases. Germline loops: CDR1 SNHLY, CDR2 FYNNEI. V lost 3 bases and J lost 2; bases outside the gene matches: 2. The CDR3 runs 14 residues.

There are a few counts of this clonotype. This chain joins TRBV3-1 and TRBJ2-7; D gene unclear. The CDR3 runs to 15 residues. The V gene's germline CDR1 is LGHDT and CDR2 YNNKEL (reference sequence). Trimming removed 0 bases from V and 3 bases from J, with 12 bases in between. CDR3 in amino acids: CASSQEGNGHYEQYF. The CDR3 coding sequence is TGTGCCAGCAGCCAAGAAGGTAACGGGCACTACGAGCAGTACTTC.

The rearrangement links TRBV7-9 to TRBJ1-4; D call uncertain. CDR3 length equals 16 residues. Germline V lookup: CDR1 SEHNR, CDR2 FQNEAQ (reference sequence). Trimming cost V 4 bases and J 4 bases, with 16 bases left between them. In DNA, the CDR3 is TGTGCCAGCAGCTCTCATCCAGGACGGATTAATGAAAAACTGTTTTTT. This encodes CASSSHPGRINEKLFF.

At least ten counts were recorded for this clonotype. The V gene is TRBV4-1, the J gene TRBJ2-4; maybe TRBD2 (6 bases). V gave up 1 base and J gave up 8 bases, with 15 bases separating them. CDR1 is MGHRA, CDR2 YSYEKL, per germline. This CDR3 comprises 15 residues. CDR3 DNA: TGCGCCAGCAGCCAAGTTGCGGGAATAGGAGACATTCAGTACTTC. Translated: CASSQVAGIGDIQYF.

This clonotype showed up many times. The chain has TRBV27 and TRBJ1-2, with D possibly matching TRBD1 (6 bases). Trimming cost V 7 bases and J 3 bases, with 21 bases left between them. Germline V gives CDR1 MNHEY, CDR2 SMNVEV (reference sequence). This CDR3 comprises 16 residues. The CDR3 spells CASTPGLGGEDYGYTF. DNA for the CDR3: TGTGCCAGCACCCCAGGTCTGGGGGGCGAGGACTATGGCTACACCTTC.

This clonotype occurred a few times. The chain's CDR3 is CASSDAGPPSDTQYF. The CDR3 DNA reads TGCGCCAGCAGTGACGCGGGGCCTCCAAGTGATACGCAGTATTTT. The rearrangement links TRBV10-2 to TRBJ2-3; the D gene is possibly TRBD2 (6 bases). CDR3 length equals 15 residues. CDR1 is WSHSY, CDR2 SAAADI, per germline. Deletions cut 3 bases from V and 6 bases from J, with 16 bases between.

The chain combines TRBV6-6 with TRBJ1-5; the D gene is possibly TRBD1 (6 bases). V was trimmed by 0 bases and J by 4 bases, leaving 16 bases between them. Germline assignment: CDR1 MNHNY and CDR2 SVGAGI (reference sequence). This CDR3 is built from 17 residues. The CDR3 DNA is TGTGCCAGCAGTTACTCTTCGGGGGCCGTTGGGAATCAGCCCCAGCATTTT. Translating gives CASSYSSGAVGNQPQHF.

About this clonotype itself: At one end the junction does not follow the germline gene, possibly because of a read error. This sequence joins TRBV7-2 and TRBJ1-5, with D possibly matching TRBD1 (5 bases). Germline V gene sequence: CDR1 SGHTA, CDR2 FQGNSA. This CDR3 has 16 residues. The CDR3, as DNA: TGTGCCAGCAGCCCCCTGGGGGGGGGTAGCAAGCAGCCCCAGCATTTT. It translates to CASSPLGGGSKQPQHF.

This chain uses TRBV6-2 or TRBV6-3 with TRBJ2-3, with 9 bases matching TRBD2. With 2 bases clipped from V and 4 bases from J, the junction kept 1 base outside the gene matches. CDR1 is MNHEY, CDR2 SVGEGT, per germline. This CDR3 is built from 14 residues. The CDR3 coding sequence is TGTGCCAGCAGTTACGCTAGCGGGGCAGATACGCAGTATTTT. Translated, it gives CASSYASGADTQYF.

This sequence joins TRBV20-1 and TRBJ1-5, with D possibly TRBD1 on 5 matching bases. Trimming took off 5 bases at V and 7 bases at J, with 21 bases between the two ends. CDR1 and CDR2 from the germline V gene are DFQATT and SNEGSKA (reference sequence). This CDR3 is built from 15 residues. The CDR3 nucleotides read TGCAGTGCTTGGTCGGGGCAAGGGAGGTACCAGCCCCAGCATTTT. It encodes CSAWSGQGRYQPQHF.

The chain employs TRBV7-2 and TRBJ2-7, with TRBD2 matching 11 bases. V shed 7 bases, J shed 5 bases, and the junction held 4 bases outside the gene matches. CDR1 SGHTA and CDR2 FQGNSA come from the germline V gene. The CDR3 spans 13 residues. This CDR3 reads CASTTSGGNEQYF. In DNA, the CDR3 is TGTGCCAGCACCACTAGCGGGGGCAACGAGCAGTACTTC.

The rearrangement uses TRBV28 and TRBJ2-4; weak D call: TRBD1 (6 bases). The better agreement between TRBJ2-7 and the DNA end casts doubt on the J call. The germline V gene encodes CDR1 MDHEN and CDR2 SYDVKM. CDR3 size: 15 residues. The CDR3 loop reads CASSSRTDKLYEQYF. CDR3 sequence (DNA): TGTGCCAGCAGTTCCCGGACAGATAAGCTATACGAGCAGTACTTC.